One and the same sample provided the 10 T cell receptor beta chains below, sequenced in a study of CD8+ T cells in alopecia areata. Following RNA extraction, reverse transcription yielded cDNA that acted as the sequencing template. The repertoire was sequenced with immunoSEQ multiplex PCR; TCRdb's copy has only in-frame clones and lacks some. The table lists more than 200,000 clones, less than 45% of them singletons. As for treatment: oral pan-JAK inhibitor, 5-10 mg twice daily. Sequences were derived from CD4+ T cells sorted from blood, sampled at roughly week 38, from a patient treated with tofacitinib. The receptors stem from a human donor with alopecia areata.

The rearrangement joins TRBV30 to TRBJ2-1, with D perhaps matching TRBD1 or TRBD2 (6 bases each). Per the germline V gene, CDR1 is GTSNPN and CDR2 is SVGIG (reference sequence). The CDR3 has 12 residues. Trimming removed 2 bases at V and 7 bases at J, with 9 bases between. The CDR3 protein is CAWSLGGNEQFF. The DNA for the CDR3 is TGTGCCTGGAGTTTAGGGGGGAATGAGCAGTTCTTC.

This chain links TRBV5-1 with TRBJ2-6, with 8 bases identical to TRBD1. Germline CDR1 SGHRS, CDR2 YFSETQ. The junction had 9 bases not matched to a gene; V was cut back by 4 bases and J by 0 bases. This CDR3 spans 18 amino acids. CDR3 nucleotides: TGCGCCAGCAGCCCCCGGACAGGGCTCCCCTCTGGGGCCAACGTCCTGACTTTC. Amino acid sequence: CASSPRTGLPSGANVLTF.

The J gene is TRBJ2-1, the V gene TRBV5-1; 7 nucleotides match TRBD2. Germline V gives CDR1 SGHRS, CDR2 YFSETQ. Trimming cost V 4 bases and J 1 base; bases outside gene matches: 5. The CDR3 length is 15 residues. CDR3 bases: TGCGCCAGCAGCCCCCGGACTAGTTCCTACAATGAGCAGTTCTTC. It translates to CASSPRTSSYNEQFF.

V is TRBV4-1 and J is TRBJ2-7; D may correspond to TRBD1 or TRBD2 (5 bases each). CDR3 length: 15 residues. Trimming took 3 bases from V and 3 from J, leaving 15 bases between them. The V gene's germline CDR1 is MGHRA and CDR2 YSYEKL. The CDR3 DNA follows: TGCGCCAGCAGCCACCCGAACCAGGGAGTCTACGAGCAGTACTTC. It is translated as CASSHPNQGVYEQYF.

This clone occurred a few times. The gene calls are TRBV6-6 and TRBJ1-2; a weak D match, TRBD1 (5 bases). CDR1 is MNHNY and CDR2 is SVGAGI in the germline V gene (reference sequence). V was trimmed by 7 bases and J by 2 bases, leaving 17 bases between them. This CDR3 contains 15 residues. The CDR3 nucleotides are TGTGCCAGCACTCAAAGTCCCAGGGCGAACTATGGCTACACCTTC. It codes for CASTQSPRANYGYTF.

The gene calls are TRBV30 and TRBJ2-1; D call uncertain. The germline V gene has CDR1 GTSNPN and CDR2 SVGIG (reference sequence). The CDR3 is 11 residues long. Trimming cost V 2 bases and J 9 bases, with 8 bases left between them. The CDR3 spells CAWSLRTEQFF. The CDR3 nucleotides are TGTGCCTGGAGTCTTCGTACTGAGCAGTTCTTC. Based on the CDR3 plus reference TRBV30 and TRBJ2-1, the full variable domain is SQTIHQWPATLVQPVGSPLSLECTVEGTSNPNLYWYRQAAGRGLQLLFYSVGIGQISSEVPQNLSASRPQDRQFILSSKKLLLSDSGFYLCAWSLRTEQFFGPGTRLTVL.

This clone was observed a handful of times. The V call is TRBV4-1, the J call TRBJ2-7, with D unresolved. V lost 0 bases and J 2 bases, leaving 14 bases between the germline ends. The CDR3 is 16 amino acids. The germline V gene has CDR1 MGHRA and CDR2 YSYEKL. DNA for the CDR3: TGCGCCAGCAGCCAAGATGGCCCCTGGACCACCTACGAGCAGTACTTC. Translated, it gives CASSQDGPWTTYEQYF.

J is TRBJ2-7 and V is TRBV5-4, with 7 nucleotides matching TRBD2. Germline trimming cut 0 bases from V and 6 bases from J; bases unmatched to any gene: 9. Germline-derived CDR1 and CDR2 are SGHNT and YYREEE (reference sequence). The CDR3 runs 15 residues. The CDR3 DNA sequence: TGTGCCAGCAGCTTGGTTGGCGGGAGTGTCCGCGAGCAGTACTTC. Its protein product is CASSLVGGSVREQYF.

The CDR3 protein is CASSPIVEETQYF. CDR3 DNA: TGCGCCAGCAGCCCTATCGTGGAAGAGACCCAGTACTTC. V and J are TRBV5-1 and TRBJ2-5; D gene uncertain. The CDR3 runs to 13 residues. Looked up from germline, CDR1 is SGHRS and CDR2 is YFSETQ. Trimming removed 4 bases from V and 3 bases from J, with 10 bases in between.

The CDR3 sequence is CASSLRGDITYEQYF. Written as DNA, the CDR3 is TGTGCCAGCAGCTTGCGCGGGGACATTACCTACGAGCAGTACTTC. The gene calls are TRBV5-5 and TRBJ2-7; D is tentatively TRBD1 or TRBD2 (6 bases each). Germline V gene lookup returns CDR1 SGHKS and CDR2 YYEKEE (reference sequence). This CDR3 has 15 amino acids. The V end was cut by 1 base, the J end by 2 bases, with 13 bases between.